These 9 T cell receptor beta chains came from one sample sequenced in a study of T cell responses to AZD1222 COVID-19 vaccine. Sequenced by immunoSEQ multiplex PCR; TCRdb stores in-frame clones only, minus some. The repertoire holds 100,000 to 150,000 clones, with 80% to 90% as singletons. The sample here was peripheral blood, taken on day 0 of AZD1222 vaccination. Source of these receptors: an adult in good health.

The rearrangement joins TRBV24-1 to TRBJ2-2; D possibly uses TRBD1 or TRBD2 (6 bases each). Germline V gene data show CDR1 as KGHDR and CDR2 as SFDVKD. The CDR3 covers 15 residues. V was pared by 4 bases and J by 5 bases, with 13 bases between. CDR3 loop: CATSEQGRETGELFF. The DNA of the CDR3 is TGTGCCACCAGTGAACAGGGCCGGGAGACCGGGGAGCTGTTTTTT.

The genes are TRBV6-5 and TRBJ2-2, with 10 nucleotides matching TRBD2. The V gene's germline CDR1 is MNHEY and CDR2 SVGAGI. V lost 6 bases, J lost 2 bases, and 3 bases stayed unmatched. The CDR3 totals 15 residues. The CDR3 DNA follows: TGTGCCAGCAGCCTAGCGGGAGTAAACACCGGGGAGCTGTTTTTT. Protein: CASSLAGVNTGELFF.

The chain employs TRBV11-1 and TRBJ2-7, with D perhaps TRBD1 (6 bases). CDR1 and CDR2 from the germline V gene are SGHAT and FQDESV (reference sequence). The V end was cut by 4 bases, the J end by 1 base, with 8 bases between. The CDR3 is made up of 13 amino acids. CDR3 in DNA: TGTGCCAGCAGCTGGGACATTTCCTACGAGCAGTACTTC. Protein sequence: CASSWDISYEQYF. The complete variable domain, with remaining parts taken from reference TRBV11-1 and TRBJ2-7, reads EAEVAQSPRYKITEKSQAVAFWCDPISGHATLYWYRQILGQGPELLVQFQDESVVDDSQLPKDRFSAERLKGVDSTLKIQPAELGDSAMYLCASSWDISYEQYFGPGTRLTVT.

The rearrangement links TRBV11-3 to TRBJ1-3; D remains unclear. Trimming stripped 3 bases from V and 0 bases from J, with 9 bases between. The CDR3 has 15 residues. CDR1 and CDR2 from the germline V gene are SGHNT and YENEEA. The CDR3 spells CASSFPRVSGNTIYF. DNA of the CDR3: TGTGCCAGCAGCTTCCCACGTGTCTCTGGAAACACCATATATTTT.

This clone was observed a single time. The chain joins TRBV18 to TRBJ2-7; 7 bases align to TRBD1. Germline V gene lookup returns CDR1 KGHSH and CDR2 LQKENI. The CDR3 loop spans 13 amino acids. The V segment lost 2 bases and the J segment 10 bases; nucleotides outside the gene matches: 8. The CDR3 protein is CASSPGQASGQYF. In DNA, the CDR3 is TGTGCCAGCTCACCAGGACAGGCCTCGGGACAGTACTTC.

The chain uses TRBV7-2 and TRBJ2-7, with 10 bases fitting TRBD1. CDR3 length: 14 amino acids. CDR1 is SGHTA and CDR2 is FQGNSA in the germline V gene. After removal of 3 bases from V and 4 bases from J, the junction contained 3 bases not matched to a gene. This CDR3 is CASSLTGGSYEQYF. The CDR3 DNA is TGTGCCAGCAGCTTGACAGGGGGCTCATACGAGCAGTACTTC.

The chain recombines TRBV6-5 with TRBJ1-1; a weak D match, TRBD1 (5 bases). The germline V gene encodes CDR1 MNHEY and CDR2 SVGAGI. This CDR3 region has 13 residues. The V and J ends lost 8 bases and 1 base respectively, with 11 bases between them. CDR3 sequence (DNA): TGTGCCAGCGTGCAGGGCACGAACACTGAAGCTTTCTTT. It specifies CASVQGTNTEAFF.

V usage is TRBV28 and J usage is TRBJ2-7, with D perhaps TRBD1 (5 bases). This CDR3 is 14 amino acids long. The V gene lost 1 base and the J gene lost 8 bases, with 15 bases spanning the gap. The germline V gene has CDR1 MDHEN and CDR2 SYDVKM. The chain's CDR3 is CASSLSAGSGKQYF. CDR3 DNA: TGTGCCAGCAGTTTATCCGCAGGGTCGGGCAAGCAGTACTTC.

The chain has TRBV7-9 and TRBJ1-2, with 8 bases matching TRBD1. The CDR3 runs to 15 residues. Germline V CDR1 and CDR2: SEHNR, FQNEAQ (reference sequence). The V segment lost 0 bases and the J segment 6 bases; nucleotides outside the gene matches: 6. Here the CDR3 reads CASSLAPDRADGYTF. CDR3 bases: TGTGCCAGCAGCTTAGCCCCGGACAGGGCTGATGGCTACACCTTC.